The sequence of this T cell receptor (beta chain) was determined in a study of blood T cell repertoires in COVID-19. Study background: Samples of COVID-19 (acute and convalescent) were obtained from the United States, Italy and Spain. T cells, B-cell-depleted T cells, or PBMCs provided the cDNA or gDNA that served as material.

The protocol was immunoSEQ multiplex PCR, while the TCRdb copy is restricted to in-frame clones and leaves out a portion. This table holds about 200,000 clones, roughly 84% found once. Looked up from germline, CDR1 is SQVTM and CDR2 is ANQGSEA. V gave up 8 bases and J gave up 6 bases; unmatched junction bases: 16. The CDR3 sequence is 16 residues long. The TCR originated in a woman in her forties who had recovered from COVID-19. The rearrangement joins TRBV29-1 to TRBJ2-1, with TRBD2 matching over 10 bases. Sequencing was carried out using peripheral blood. The CDR3 region has the DNA TGCAGCATCAAAATGGGGCTAGCGGGAGTGGGCAATGAGCAGTTCTTC. It is translated as CSIKMGLAGVGNEQFF.